Each of the 22 T cell receptor beta chains below was sequenced from the same sample in a study of blood T cell repertoires in COVID-19. The table came from immunoSEQ multiplex PCR; TCRdb's copy has only in-frame clones and leaves some out. The table records around 46,000 clones, 86% of them present only once. The sample comprised peripheral blood. The receptor source for this set is a man between 60 and 70 years old with active or convalescent COVID-19.

The rearrangement links TRBV2 to TRBJ2-3; 7 bases fit TRBD1. This CDR3 is built from 14 residues. V lost 6 bases and J lost 6; bases outside the gene matches: 9. The germline CDR1 and CDR2 sequences are SNHLY and FYNNEI. The CDR3 bases are TGTGCCAGCAGAATGACAGGGAACGCGGATACGCAGTATTTT. Amino acid sequence: CASRMTGNADTQYF.

This rearrangement joins TRBV27 to TRBJ1-3, with D unclear. Germline CDR1 reads MNHEY; CDR2 reads SMNVEV (reference sequence). V was pared by 0 bases and J by 4 bases, with 4 bases between. The CDR3 has 13 amino acids. Here the CDR3 reads CASSLSSGNTIYF. CDR3 DNA sequence: TGTGCCAGCAGTTTATCAAGCGGAAACACCATATATTTT.

Here the CDR3 reads CASSRSRPEAFF. As DNA, the CDR3 is TGTGCCAGCAGCAGAAGCCGCCCTGAAGCTTTCTTT. This chain uses TRBV7-2 with TRBJ1-1; D not certain. CDR1 SGHTA and CDR2 FQGNSA come from the germline V gene. The CDR3 runs 12 residues. The V end was cut by 5 bases, the J end by 6 bases, with 10 bases between. Full variable domain (outside the CDR3, taken from reference TRBV7-2 and TRBJ1-1): GAGVSQSPSNKVTEKGKDVELRCDPISGHTALYWYRQSLGQGLEFLIYFQGNSAPDKSGLPSDRFSAERTGGSVSTLTIQRTQQEDSAVYLCASSRSRPEAFFGQGTRLTVV.

The chain's CDR3 is CASRDKDNEQFF. The CDR3 DNA is TGTGCCAGCAGGGACAAGGACAATGAGCAGTTCTTC. This sequence joins TRBV12-3 or TRBV12-4 and TRBJ2-1, with D possibly matching TRBD1 (5 bases). The CDR3 sequence is 12 residues long. V shed 6 bases and J shed 5 bases, with 8 bases lying between them.

This sequence joins TRBV30 and TRBJ1-1; 8 nucleotides agree with TRBD1. After removal of 1 base from V and 5 bases from J, the junction contained 15 bases not matched to a gene. CDR3 length: 17 amino acids. Germline loops: CDR1 GTSNPN, CDR2 SVGIG (reference sequence). In DNA, the CDR3 is TGTGCCTGGAGTGCGAAACAGGGGGGCGAGGGGGAGACTGAAGCTTTCTTT. This translates into CAWSAKQGGEGETEAFF.

The chain has TRBV5-1 and TRBJ2-2; TRBD2 aligns across 10 bases. From germline, CDR1 is SGHRS and CDR2 YFSETQ. The J segment lost 6 bases and the V segment lost 4 bases, leaving 6 bases of the junction unmatched. CDR3 length: 15 amino acids. In DNA form, the CDR3 reads TGCGCCAGCAGCATGACTAGCGGGTGGGCCGGGGAGCTGTTTTTT. It encodes CASSMTSGWAGELFF.

The chain is built from TRBV9 and TRBJ2-7, with TRBD1 matching 10 bases. V lost 2 bases and J lost 5; bases outside the gene matches: 4. Per germline, CDR1 SGDLS and CDR2 YYNGEE. The CDR3 consists of 14 residues. The CDR3 is CASSVGDRGNEQYF. The CDR3 coding sequence is TGTGCCAGCAGCGTGGGGGACAGGGGTAACGAGCAGTACTTC.

V is TRBV7-3 and J is TRBJ1-2; D perhaps matches TRBD1 (6 bases). Germline CDR1 SGHTA, CDR2 FQGTGA. The CDR3 runs 17 residues. Trimming removed 5 bases at V and 0 bases at J, with 19 bases between. The CDR3 loop reads CASSKREQGRANYGYTF. CDR3 DNA sequence: TGTGCCAGCAGCAAAAGGGAACAGGGAAGGGCTAACTATGGCTACACCTTC.

This clone has a handful of counts. The genes are TRBV30 and TRBJ2-1; TRBD2 might be the D (6 bases). CDR3 size: 16 residues. Germline assignment: CDR1 GTSNPN and CDR2 SVGIG (reference sequence). The ends were cut back, 4 bases at V and 2 bases at J, with 18 bases in the middle. The CDR3 nucleotides are TGTGCCTGGAACCAGGGACTCAGTGGGACCTACAATGAGCAGTTCTTC. It specifies CAWNQGLSGTYNEQFF.

The rearrangement joins TRBV5-1 to TRBJ2-5; D unclear. Between the trimmed V and J ends, which lost 4 bases and 2 bases, there was a span of 12 bases. The CDR3 runs 14 residues. Germline V gene lookup returns CDR1 SGHRS and CDR2 YFSETQ. The CDR3: CASSPYIPQETQYF. Here the CDR3 DNA reads TGCGCCAGCAGCCCCTATATCCCACAAGAGACCCAGTACTTC.

The chain employs TRBV7-8 and TRBJ1-1; D remains unclear. CDR3 length equals 15 residues. The V gene lost 2 bases and the J gene lost 5 bases, with 15 bases spanning the gap. CDR1 is SGHVS, CDR2 FQNEAQ, per germline. CDR3 nucleotides: TGTGCCAGCAGCTTAAGGTTGCAGGCGGGAACTGAAGCTTTCTTT. Amino acid sequence: CASSLRLQAGTEAFF.

The J gene is TRBJ2-7, the V gene TRBV7-8, with unresolved D. The V gene's germline CDR1 is SGHVS and CDR2 FQNEAQ. This CDR3 comprises 13 residues. V gave up 5 bases and J gave up 0 bases, with 8 bases separating them. CDR3 coding DNA: TGTGCCAGCAGCGTCCGTCTCTCCTACGAGCAGTACTTC. Encoded protein: CASSVRLSYEQYF.

Written as DNA, the CDR3 is TGCGCCAGCAGCCGCAACCCAGGGGGCGATAGCTACACCTTC. It codes for CASSRNPGGDSYTF. The chain carries TRBV5-1 and TRBJ1-2; 8 bases map to TRBD1. The trim removed 4 bases at V and 9 bases at J, leaving 11 bases unmatched. Germline V CDR1 and CDR2: SGHRS, YFSETQ. CDR3 size: 14 residues.

V usage is TRBV4-2 and J usage is TRBJ2-7; TRBD2 matches 7 bases. The junction had 8 bases not matched to a gene; V was cut back by 0 bases and J by 0 bases. The CDR3 covers 17 residues. Germline V gives CDR1 LGHNA, CDR2 YNFKEQ. CDR3 in DNA: TGTGCCAGCAGCCAAGAAGTGGGACTACTAAGCTCCTACGAGCAGTACTTC. Amino acids: CASSQEVGLLSSYEQYF.

The chain links TRBV18 to TRBJ2-1, with D tentatively TRBD2 (6 bases). Per the germline V gene, CDR1 is KGHSH and CDR2 is LQKENI. CDR3 length: 17 residues. V lost 3 bases and J 6 bases, leaving 21 bases between the germline ends. The CDR3 DNA reads as TGTGCCAGCTCACCGCTTCAGTCCGGGGGAGCTCTCAATGAGCAGTTCTTC. Its translation is CASSPLQSGGALNEQFF.

The chain is built from TRBV24-1 and TRBJ1-2; 8 bases are a match to TRBD1. The CDR3 contains 16 residues. With V trimmed by 4 bases and J by 6 bases, 12 bases remained unmatched. The germline V gene has CDR1 KGHDR and CDR2 SFDVKD. The CDR3 region is CATSDTLTGGVHGYTF. In DNA, the CDR3 is TGTGCCACCAGTGACACACTCACAGGGGGTGTTCATGGCTACACCTTC.

The chain combines TRBV7-7 with TRBJ1-6; D possibly corresponds to TRBD1 (5 bases). Germline V gene lookup returns CDR1 SSHAT and CDR2 FNYEAQ (reference sequence). V was pared by 3 bases and J by 7 bases, with 19 bases between. CDR3 length: 17 residues. The CDR3 sequence: CASSLSRAPSGNSPLHF. In nucleotides, the CDR3 is TGTGCCAGCAGCTTGTCCAGGGCGCCATCTGGGAATTCACCCCTCCACTTT.

This chain connects TRBV5-6 to TRBJ2-3; tentative D call: TRBD2 (6 bases). This CDR3 spans 15 amino acids. V was pared by 1 base and J by 1 base, with 10 bases between. Germline CDR1 and CDR2: SGHDT and YYEEEE. The CDR3 coding sequence is TGTGCCAGCAGCTTGCCGGGGGACGGCACAGATACGCAGTATTTT. Protein product: CASSLPGDGTDTQYF.

V is TRBV3-1 (or the pseudogene TRBV3-2) and J is TRBJ2-1, with 8 bases fitting TRBD2. Looked up from germline, CDR1 is LGHDT and CDR2 is YNNKEL (reference sequence). The CDR3 loop spans 14 amino acids. Losses at the gene ends were 4 bases for V and 9 bases for J; bases not matched to a gene: 8. Written as DNA, the CDR3 is TGTGCCAGCAGCCTACAAGGACTAGCTGGTGAGCAGTTCTTC. It yields the protein CASSLQGLAGEQFF.

The CDR3: CASSLWGRNYGYTF. CDR3 sequence (DNA): TGTGCCAGCAGTTTATGGGGCAGAAACTATGGCTACACCTTC. The rearrangement uses TRBV28 and TRBJ1-2; D gene unclear. The CDR3 has 14 residues. Looked up from germline, CDR1 is MDHEN and CDR2 is SYDVKM. The ends were cut back, 0 bases at V and 2 bases at J, with 7 bases in the middle.

V and J are TRBV6-5 and TRBJ1-6, with 8 bases that match TRBD1. CDR1 is MNHEY, CDR2 SVGAGI, per germline. CDR3 size: 15 residues. J gave up 6 bases and V 5 bases, and 6 bases lay outside the gene matches. The DNA for the CDR3 is TGTGCCAGCAGTACACTTACAGGGGGTAATTCACCCCTCCACTTT. Its protein product is CASSTLTGGNSPLHF.

J is TRBJ2-7 and V is TRBV3-1 (or the pseudogene TRBV3-2); D ambiguous. The V end lost 4 bases, the J end lost 5 bases, and 15 bases lay between the germline ends. Germline-derived CDR1 and CDR2 are LGHDT and YNNKEL (reference sequence). This CDR3 region has 14 residues. This CDR3 is CASSPSSYADEQYF. In nucleotides, the CDR3 is TGTGCCAGCAGCCCCTCCTCATACGCGGACGAGCAGTACTTC.